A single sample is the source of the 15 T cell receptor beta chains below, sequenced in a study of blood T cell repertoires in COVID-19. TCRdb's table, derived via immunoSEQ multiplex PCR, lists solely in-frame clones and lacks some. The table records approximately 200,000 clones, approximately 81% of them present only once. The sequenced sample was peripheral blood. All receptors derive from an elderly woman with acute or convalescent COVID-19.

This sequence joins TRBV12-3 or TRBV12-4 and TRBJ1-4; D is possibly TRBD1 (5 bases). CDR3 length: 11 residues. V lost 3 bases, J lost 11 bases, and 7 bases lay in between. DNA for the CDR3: TGTGCCAGCAGTTTGCGGGACAAACTGTTTTTT. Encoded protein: CASSLRDKLFF.

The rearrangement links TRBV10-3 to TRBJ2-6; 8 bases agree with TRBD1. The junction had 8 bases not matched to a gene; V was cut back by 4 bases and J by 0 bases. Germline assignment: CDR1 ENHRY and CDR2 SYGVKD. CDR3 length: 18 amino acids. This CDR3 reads CAISGSPGQDSGANVLTF. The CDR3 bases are TGTGCCATCAGTGGTTCTCCGGGACAGGACTCTGGGGCCAACGTCCTGACTTTC.

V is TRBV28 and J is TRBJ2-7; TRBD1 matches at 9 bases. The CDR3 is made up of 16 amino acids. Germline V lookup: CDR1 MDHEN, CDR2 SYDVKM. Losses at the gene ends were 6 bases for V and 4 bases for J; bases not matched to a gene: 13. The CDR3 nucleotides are TGTGCCAGCAGCGACAGTACCGGGACAGGGAGGTACGAGCAGTACTTC. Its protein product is CASSDSTGTGRYEQYF.

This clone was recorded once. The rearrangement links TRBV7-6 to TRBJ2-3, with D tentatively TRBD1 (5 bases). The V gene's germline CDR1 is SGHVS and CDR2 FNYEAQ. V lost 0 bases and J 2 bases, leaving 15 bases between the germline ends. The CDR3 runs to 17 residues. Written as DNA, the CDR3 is TGTGCCAGCAGCTTAGCGGAAGGGGTGGCGAACACAGATACGCAGTATTTT. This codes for CASSLAEGVANTDTQYF. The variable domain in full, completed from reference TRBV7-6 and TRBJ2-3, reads GAGVSQSPRYKVTKRGQDVALRCDPISGHVSLYWYRQALGQGPEFLTYFNYEAQQDKSGLPNDRFSAERPEGSISTLTIQRTEQRDSAMYRCASSLAEGVANTDTQYFGPGTRLTVL.

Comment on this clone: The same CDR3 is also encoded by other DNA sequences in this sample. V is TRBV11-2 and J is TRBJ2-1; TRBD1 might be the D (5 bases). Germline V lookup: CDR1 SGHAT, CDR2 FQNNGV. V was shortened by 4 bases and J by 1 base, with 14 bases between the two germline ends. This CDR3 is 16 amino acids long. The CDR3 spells CASSSSTGLSYNEQFF. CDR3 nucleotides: TGTGCCAGCAGCTCCTCAACAGGATTATCCTACAATGAGCAGTTCTTC.

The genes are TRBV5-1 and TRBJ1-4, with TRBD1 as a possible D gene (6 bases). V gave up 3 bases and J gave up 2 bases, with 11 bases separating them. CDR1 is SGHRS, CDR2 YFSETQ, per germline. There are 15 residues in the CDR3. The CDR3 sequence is CASSSPTGTNEKLFF. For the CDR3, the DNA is TGCGCCAGCAGCTCGCCGACAGGCACTAATGAAAAACTGTTTTTT.

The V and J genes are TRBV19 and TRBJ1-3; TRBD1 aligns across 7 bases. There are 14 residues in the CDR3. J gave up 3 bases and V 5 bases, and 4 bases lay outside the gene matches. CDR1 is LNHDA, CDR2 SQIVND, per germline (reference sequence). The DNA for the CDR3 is TGTGCCAGTAGTCCCGGACAGGTTGGAAACACCATATATTTT. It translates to CASSPGQVGNTIYF.

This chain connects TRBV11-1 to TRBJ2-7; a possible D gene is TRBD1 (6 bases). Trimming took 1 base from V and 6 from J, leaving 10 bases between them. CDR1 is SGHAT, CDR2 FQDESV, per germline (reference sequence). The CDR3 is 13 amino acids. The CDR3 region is CASSLDRDSEQYF. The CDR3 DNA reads TGTGCCAGCAGCTTAGACAGGGATTCCGAGCAGTACTTC.

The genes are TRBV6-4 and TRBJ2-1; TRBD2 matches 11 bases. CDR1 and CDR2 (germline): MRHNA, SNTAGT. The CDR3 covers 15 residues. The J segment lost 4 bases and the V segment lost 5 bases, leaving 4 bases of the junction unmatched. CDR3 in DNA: TGTGCCAGCAGTCCACTAGCGGGGGATTACAATGAGCAGTTCTTC. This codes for CASSPLAGDYNEQFF.

The CDR3 DNA sequence: TGTGCCAGCAGCTTCCGGGACAGGGTCACCGGGGAGCTGTTTTTT. Its protein product is CASSFRDRVTGELFF. The V gene is TRBV11-1, the J gene TRBJ2-2; 9 bases map to TRBD1. Unmatched junction bases numbered 3, after V lost 3 bases and J lost 4 bases. The CDR3 is 15 amino acids. CDR1 and CDR2 (germline): SGHAT, FQDESV (reference sequence).

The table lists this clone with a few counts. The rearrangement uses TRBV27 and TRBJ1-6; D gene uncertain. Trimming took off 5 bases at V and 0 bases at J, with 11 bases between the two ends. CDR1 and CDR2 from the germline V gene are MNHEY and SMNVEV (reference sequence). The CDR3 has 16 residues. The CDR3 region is CASSPWRSSYNSPLHF. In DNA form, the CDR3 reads TGTGCCAGCAGTCCTTGGCGGAGCTCCTATAATTCACCCCTCCACTTT.

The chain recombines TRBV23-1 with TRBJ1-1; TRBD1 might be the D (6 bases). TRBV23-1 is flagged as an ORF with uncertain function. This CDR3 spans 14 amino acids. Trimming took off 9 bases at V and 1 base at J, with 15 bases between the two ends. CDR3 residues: CARRRIQGNTEAFF. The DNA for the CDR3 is TGCGCCAGGCGCAGGATACAGGGGAACACTGAAGCTTTCTTT.

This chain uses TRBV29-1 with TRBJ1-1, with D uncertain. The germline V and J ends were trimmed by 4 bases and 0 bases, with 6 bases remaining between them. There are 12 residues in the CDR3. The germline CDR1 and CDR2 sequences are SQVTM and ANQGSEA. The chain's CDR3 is CSVGRLNTEAFF. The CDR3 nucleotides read TGCAGCGTTGGGAGGCTGAACACTGAAGCTTTCTTT.

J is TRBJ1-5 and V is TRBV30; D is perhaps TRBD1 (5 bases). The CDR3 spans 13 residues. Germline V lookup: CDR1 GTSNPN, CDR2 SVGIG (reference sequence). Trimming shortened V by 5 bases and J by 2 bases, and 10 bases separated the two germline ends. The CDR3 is CAWQGSGNQPQHF. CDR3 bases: TGTGCCTGGCAGGGATCTGGCAATCAGCCCCAGCATTTT. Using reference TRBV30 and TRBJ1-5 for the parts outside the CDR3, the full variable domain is SQTIHQWPATLVQPVGSPLSLECTVEGTSNPNLYWYRQAAGRGLQLLFYSVGIGQISSEVPQNLSASRPQDRQFILSSKKLLLSDSGFYLCAWQGSGNQPQHFGDGTRLSIL.

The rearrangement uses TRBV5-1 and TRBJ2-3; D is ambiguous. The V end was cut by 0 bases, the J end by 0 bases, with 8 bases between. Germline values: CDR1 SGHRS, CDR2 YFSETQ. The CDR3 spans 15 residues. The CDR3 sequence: CASSLVSPSTDTQYF. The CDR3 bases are TGCGCCAGCAGCTTGGTATCTCCCAGCACAGATACGCAGTATTTT. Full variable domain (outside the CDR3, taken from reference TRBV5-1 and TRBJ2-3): KAGVTQTPRYLIKTRGQQVTLSCSPISGHRSVSWYQQTPGQGLQFLFEYFSETQRNKGNFPGRFSGRQFSNSRSEMNVSTLELGDSALYLCASSLVSPSTDTQYFGPGTRLTVL.